Here is one T cell receptor beta chain with its context. No antigen is known for it. No qualities accompany the bases; no much larger clone lies one base away. This specimen belongs to a study of blood T cell repertoires in COVID-19 (dated by TCRdb to the early 2020s). For the wider study: Collaborator samples came from the United States, Italy and Spain and covered acute and convalescent phases of COVID-19. Samples came from the ongoing ImmuneRACE study (first 160 participants) plus 1,254 subjects from 6 global collaborators. Subjects who had been exposed to COVID-19, were actively infected with it, or had recovered from it provided the deeply sampled blood TCRbeta repertoires that made up the dataset. Where available, HLA class I and class II types were taken from metadata supplied by the sample provider and were not determined by assay-based typing. The material from the prospective study consisted of cDNA or gDNA derived from T cells, B-cell-depleted T cells, or PBMCs. A freely available public database, intended as a resource for researchers studying the immune response to SARS-CoV-2, is where the repertoires were released. Nearly every sample came with metadata listing a de-identified subject ID, COVID-19 status, age in years and sex. The paper's findings and limits, for the study overall: The quantity of clinical and demographic metadata differed by source and by participant and was supplied without curation.

The immunoSEQ Assay, a bias-controlled multiplex PCR, was used to amplify TCRbeta CDR3 regions from genomic DNA. The source study handled its data this way. Within the assay, amplification of reference gene primers was used to estimate how many nucleated cells each sample contained. Sequence reads were collapsed and filtered to measure the absolute abundance of every unique TCRbeta CDR3 rearrangement. For each sample, productive Simpson clonality was calculated as the square root of Simpson's diversity index across productive rearrangements. This is the immuneACCESS table as TCRdb keeps it, with only in-frame sequences that have V and J called. A part of the clones is gone; compared with another copy, unresolved V genes explain less than half, and the rest is unexplained. The V and J calls and clone size come from that table; D and trimming were worked out from the DNA. The sample includes 250,000 to 300,000 clones, with about nine tenths observed a single time. Less than 2% of the sample goes to the ten largest clones.

In the germline V gene, CDR1 corresponds to LGHNA and CDR2 to YNFKEQ. V is pared back by 0 bases and J by 4 bases, with 9 bases lying between the germline termini. From its cysteine to its phenylalanine, the CDR3 spans 14 amino acids. The DNA shown is the 42-base CDR3, in frame from base 1. In the prospective study, participants were about 18 to 90 years old, resided in 20 to 30 geographic areas of the United States, and were enrolled through a virtual design. In the prospective study, participants were assigned to cohorts based on the clinical history participants reported in a screening survey and a study questionnaire. ImmuneRACE Cohort 3 recovered participants were defined by two consecutive negative NP/OP PCR tests, healthcare professional clearance, or symptom resolution. In the prospective study, whole blood, serum and a nasopharyngeal or oropharyngeal swab were collected from each participant by mobile phlebotomists. Additional blood draws and questionnaires over an approximately 2-month period could optionally be provided by prospective study participants. Before DNA extraction, blood samples from the prospective study were shipped at room temperature or frozen.

Sequences were obtained from PBMCs or T cells enriched from blood (not recorded which). This chain is built from TRBV4-2 and TRBJ1-2, with the D gene call left open. The origin of this receptor is a middle-aged woman who had recovered from COVID-19. DNA sequence: TGTGCCAGCAGCCAAGATTCGAGCGGCTATGGCTACACCTTC. The resulting protein is CASSQDSSGYGYTF.